This T cell receptor beta chain was captured by sequencing in a study of T cell responses to AZD1222 COVID-19 vaccine. Study findings and constraints: Vaccination with two AZD1222 doses was followed by a rise in Spike-specific TCR breadth and depth. Close to half of all spike-specific TCRs reportedly target regions of the variants that are unmutated.

CDR3 size: 18 residues. In germline, CDR1 is SNHLY, CDR2 FYNNEI. The V segment lost 7 bases and the J segment 0 bases; nucleotides outside the gene matches: 13. Details on this clone: The antigen remains unidentified.

Libraries were prepared by immunoSEQ multiplex PCR; TCRdb keeps only in-frame clonotypes and omits some of them. The data show 55,000 to 80,000 clones, 89% seen once. This sample comprised peripheral blood, obtained 28 days after the second AZD1222 dose. J is TRBJ1-5 and V is TRBV2; 9 bases line up with TRBD1. The sequence derives from an adult who received the AZD1222 COVID-19 vaccine. DNA for the CDR3: TGTGCCAGCACCAGGCTGGGACAGGGACTCTATAGCAATCAGCCCCAGCATTTT. It specifies CASTRLGQGLYSNQPQHF.